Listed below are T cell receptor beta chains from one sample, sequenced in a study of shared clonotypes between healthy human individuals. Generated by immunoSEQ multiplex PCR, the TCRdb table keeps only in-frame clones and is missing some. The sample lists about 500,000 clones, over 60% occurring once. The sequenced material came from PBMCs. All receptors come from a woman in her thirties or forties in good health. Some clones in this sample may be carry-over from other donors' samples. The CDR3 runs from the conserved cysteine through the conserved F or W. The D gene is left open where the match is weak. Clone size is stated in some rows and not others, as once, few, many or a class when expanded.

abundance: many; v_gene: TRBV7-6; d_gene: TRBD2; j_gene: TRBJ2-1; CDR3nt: TGTGCCAGCAGCCCTTGGGAGGGAGCCTACAATGAGCAGTTCTTC; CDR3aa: CASSPWEGAYNEQFF
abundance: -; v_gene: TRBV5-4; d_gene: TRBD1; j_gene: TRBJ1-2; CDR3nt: TGTGCCAGCAGCTGGACAGGGGTCTATGGCTACACCTTC; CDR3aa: CASSWTGVYGYTF
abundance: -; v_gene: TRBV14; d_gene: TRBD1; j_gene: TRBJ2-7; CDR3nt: TGTGCCAGCAGCCACGGGACAGGGTGGTCCTACGAGCAGTACTTC; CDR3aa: CASSHGTGWSYEQYF
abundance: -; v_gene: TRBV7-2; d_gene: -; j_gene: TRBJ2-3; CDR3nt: TGTGCCAGCAGCTCTGACTTTCAGGCTACGCAGTATTTT; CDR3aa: CASSSDFQATQYF
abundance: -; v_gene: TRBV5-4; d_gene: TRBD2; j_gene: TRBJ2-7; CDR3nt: TGTGCCAGCAGACGTGTTGCGACTAGCGGCCCAGTCGAGCAGTACTTC; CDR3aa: CASRRVATSGPVEQYF
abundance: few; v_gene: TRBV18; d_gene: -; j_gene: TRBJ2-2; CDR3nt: TGTGCCAGCTCACGAGGGAACGGGGAGCTGTTTTTT; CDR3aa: CASSRGNGELFF
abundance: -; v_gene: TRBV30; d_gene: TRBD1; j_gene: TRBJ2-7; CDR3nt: TGTGCCTGGAGTCGCGGGACAGGGGCCTACGAGCAGTACTTC; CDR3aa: CAWSRGTGAYEQYF
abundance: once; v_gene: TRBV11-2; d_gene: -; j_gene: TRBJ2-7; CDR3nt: TGTGCCAGCAGTCGCAGGGGCGACTACTACGAGCAGTACTTC; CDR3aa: CASSRRGDYYEQYF
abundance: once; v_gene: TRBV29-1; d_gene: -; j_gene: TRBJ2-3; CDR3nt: TGCAGCGTTGACGGGCCAGGGTCCAGGGCTACGCAGTATTTT; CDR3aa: CSVDGPGSRATQYF
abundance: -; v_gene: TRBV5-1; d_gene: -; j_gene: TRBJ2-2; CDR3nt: TGCGCCAGCAGCTTGGCCGGGGGTAGCACCGGGGAGCTGTTTTTT; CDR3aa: CASSLAGGSTGELFF
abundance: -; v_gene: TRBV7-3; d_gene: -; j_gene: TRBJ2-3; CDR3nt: TGTGCCAGCAGCCCACAGCACAGTTCCGATACGCAGTATTTT; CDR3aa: CASSPQHSSDTQYF
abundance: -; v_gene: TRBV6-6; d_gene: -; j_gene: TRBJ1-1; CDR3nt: TGTGCCGGAGGTGACACCGAGAACACTGAAGCTTTCTTT; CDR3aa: CAGGDTENTEAFF
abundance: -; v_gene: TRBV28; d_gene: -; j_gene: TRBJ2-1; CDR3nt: TGTGCCAGCAGTTATCCACAGGGTAGGGATGAGCAGTTCTTC; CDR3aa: CASSYPQGRDEQFF
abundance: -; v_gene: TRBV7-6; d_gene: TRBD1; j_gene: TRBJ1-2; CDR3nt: TGTGCCAGCAGCCCTGGACAGGGCAATAACTATGGCTACACCTTC; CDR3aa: CASSPGQGNNYGYTF
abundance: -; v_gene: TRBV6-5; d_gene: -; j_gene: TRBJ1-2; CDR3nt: TGTGCCAGCAGTTACGATCAAGCTAACTATGGCTACACCTTC; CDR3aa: CASSYDQANYGYTF
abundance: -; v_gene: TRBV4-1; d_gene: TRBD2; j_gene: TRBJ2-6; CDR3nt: TGCGCCAGCAGCCGAGGTCGGGAGGCTGGGGCCAACGTCCTGACTTTC; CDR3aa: CASSRGREAGANVLTF
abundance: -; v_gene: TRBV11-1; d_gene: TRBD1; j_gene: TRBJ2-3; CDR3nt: TGTGCCAGCAGCCGGGGACAGGGAGACACAGATACGCAGTATTTT; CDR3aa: CASSRGQGDTDTQYF